Listed here are 23 T cell receptor beta chains from one sample, sequenced in a study of shared clonotypes between healthy human individuals. Assay used: immunoSEQ multiplex PCR; TCRdb lists only in-frame clones, some missing. The sample has hundreds of thousands of clones, 92% seen once. The naive CD8 subset, CD45RO-negative cells positively selected for CCR7, excluded terminally differentiated effector memory CD45RA+ cells. Sequenced input: naive CD8+ T cells sorted from blood. The receptors come from a man in his thirties or forties in good health.

V usage is TRBV5-6 and J usage is TRBJ2-1; 11 positions agree with TRBD1. V lost 0 bases, J lost 8 bases, and 13 bases stayed unmatched. The length of the CDR3 is 18 residues. Germline V gives CDR1 SGHDT, CDR2 YYEEEE. The CDR3 reads CASSLGELGTGGKYEQFF. DNA of the CDR3: TGTGCCAGCAGCTTGGGTGAACTCGGGACAGGGGGAAAGTATGAGCAGTTCTTC.

This clone appeared once. This sequence joins TRBV7-9 and TRBJ1-1, with a possible D match to TRBD1 (6 bases). Per the germline V gene, CDR1 is SEHNR and CDR2 is FQNEAQ (reference sequence). The CDR3 loop spans 16 amino acids. Trimming cost V 3 bases and J 3 bases, with 17 bases left between them. The CDR3 sequence: CASSFRTGRGDTEAFF. For the CDR3, the DNA is TGTGCCAGCAGCTTTAGAACAGGGAGAGGGGACACTGAAGCTTTCTTT.

The chain is built from TRBV2 and TRBJ2-1; possible D gene TRBD2, 5 bases. V dropped 4 bases and J dropped 12 bases, with 19 bases sitting between them. CDR3 length: 14 amino acids. In germline, CDR1 is SNHLY, CDR2 FYNNEI. The CDR3 loop is CASSAGSEVLMQFF. The CDR3 coding sequence is TGTGCCAGCAGTGCCGGTTCGGAGGTTCTCATGCAGTTCTTC.

The CDR3 DNA reads as TGTGCCAGCAGCTCAGGGGATCCCCTTAATCAGCCCCAGCATTTT. Residues: CASSSGDPLNQPQHF. The V gene is TRBV28, the J gene TRBJ1-5; D may be TRBD1 (6 bases). Trimming pared 6 bases from V and 4 bases from J, leaving 16 bases between. The CDR3 consists of 15 residues. The germline V gene has CDR1 MDHEN and CDR2 SYDVKM.

J is TRBJ2-5 and V is TRBV7-9, with 14 bases fitting TRBD2. Germline CDR1 and CDR2: SEHNR and FQNEAQ (reference sequence). CDR3 length equals 15 residues. The V and J ends lost 6 bases and 3 bases, in that order; junction bases with no gene match: 3. CDR3 bases: TGTGCCAGCAGTTTGGGACTAGCGGGAGAAGAGACCCAGTACTTC. This sequence encodes CASSLGLAGEETQYF.

V is TRBV11-2 and J is TRBJ2-3; 9 nucleotides match TRBD2. CDR1 and CDR2 from the germline V gene are SGHAT and FQNNGV. The CDR3 runs 18 residues. The V segment lost 5 bases and the J segment 2 bases; nucleotides outside the gene matches: 14. The CDR3 region has the DNA TGTGCCAGCAGCCTCATCCCCATAGCGGGGGCCCTCACAGATACGCAGTATTTT. As protein: CASSLIPIAGALTDTQYF.

The J gene is TRBJ2-3, the V gene TRBV7-9; D call uncertain. The CDR3 covers 15 residues. Per germline, CDR1 SEHNR and CDR2 FQNEAQ (reference sequence). Trimming stripped 5 bases from V and 0 bases from J, with 12 bases between. This chain's CDR3 is CASSPTSRSTDTQYF. The CDR3 coding sequence is TGTGCCAGCAGCCCTACTTCAAGAAGCACAGATACGCAGTATTTT. Full variable domain (remainder filled in from reference TRBV7-9 and TRBJ2-3): DTGVSQNPRHKITKRGQNVTFRCDPISEHNRLYWYRQTLGQGPEFLTYFQNEAQLEKSRLLSDRFSAERPKGSFSTLEIQRTEQGDSAMYLCASSPTSRSTDTQYFGPGTRLTVL.

In this sample, this clone turned up once. The genes are TRBV27 and TRBJ2-2; D gene unclear. Germline CDR1 reads MNHEY; CDR2 reads SMNVEV (reference sequence). The CDR3 loop spans 12 amino acids. Trimming left V 3 bases short and J 4 bases short, with 3 bases between. The CDR3 bases are TGTGCCAGCAGTTTCGCCACCGGGGAGCTGTTTTTT. Its protein product is CASSFATGELFF.

The CDR3 sequence is CASSLGTWGQETQYF. DNA of the CDR3: TGTGCCAGCAGTCTGGGGACTTGGGGACAAGAGACCCAGTACTTC. The chain recombines TRBV27 with TRBJ2-5; a weak D match, TRBD2 (6 bases). The germline V and J ends were trimmed by 5 bases and 2 bases, with 15 bases remaining between them. This CDR3 is built from 15 residues. Germline CDR1 and CDR2: MNHEY and SMNVEV (reference sequence).

This clone was seen more than once but under ten times. The gene calls are TRBV5-1 and TRBJ2-1, with 13 bases identical to TRBD2. Germline V lookup: CDR1 SGHRS, CDR2 YFSETQ. V lost 4 bases and J lost 0; bases outside the gene matches: 13. The CDR3 consists of 20 residues. As DNA, the CDR3 is TGCGCCAGCAGCGGCGGACTAGCGGGAGCTGGGGGGAGCTCCTACAATGAGCAGTTCTTC. Translated, it gives CASSGGLAGAGGSSYNEQFF.

This CDR3 reads CASSWRPAYEQYF. CDR3 DNA: TGTGCCAGCAGTTGGCGGCCGGCCTACGAGCAGTACTTC. This chain connects TRBV27 to TRBJ2-7; D gene uncertain. The CDR3 loop spans 13 amino acids. Between the trimmed V and J ends, which lost 4 bases and 2 bases, there was a span of 9 bases. Germline loops: CDR1 MNHEY, CDR2 SMNVEV (reference sequence).

The gene calls are TRBV28 and TRBJ2-7, with no clear D. Between the trimmed V and J ends, which lost 5 bases and 0 bases, there was a span of 14 bases. This CDR3 region has 15 residues. The germline V gene encodes CDR1 MDHEN and CDR2 SYDVKM. In nucleotides, the CDR3 is TGTGCCAGCAGTCTCCTGGCAGGCTACTCCTACGAGCAGTACTTC. Its protein product is CASSLLAGYSYEQYF.

This clone was recorded once. The CDR3 is CASSQRSSPGFQPSNYGYTF. CDR3 coding DNA: TGCGCCAGCAGCCAAAGATCCTCCCCGGGATTTCAACCTTCTAACTATGGCTACACCTTC. The V call is TRBV4-1, the J call TRBJ1-2, with D unresolved. Trimming shortened V by 2 bases and J by 0 bases, and 25 bases separated the two germline ends. Germline CDR1 is MGHRA and CDR2 is YSYEKL. This CDR3 has 20 residues.

The chain combines TRBV11-2 with TRBJ2-7, with D tentatively TRBD2 (6 bases). This CDR3 has 15 amino acids. Trimming stripped 5 bases from V and 6 bases from J, with 20 bases between. In germline, CDR1 is SGHAT, CDR2 FQNNGV. This chain's CDR3 is CASSHYFHGGGEQYF. The CDR3 DNA sequence: TGTGCCAGCAGCCACTACTTCCACGGGGGAGGCGAGCAGTACTTC.

The chain combines TRBV4-1 with TRBJ2-7, with 13 bases identical to TRBD2. The CDR3 loop spans 16 amino acids. CDR1 is MGHRA and CDR2 is YSYEKL in the germline V gene. Losses at the gene ends were 5 bases for V and 3 bases for J; bases not matched to a gene: 7. Written as DNA, the CDR3 is TGCGCCAGCAGCGCAAGACTAGCGGGAGGAGACTACGAGCAGTACTTC. Its protein product is CASSARLAGGDYEQYF.

The rearrangement joins TRBV5-1 to TRBJ1-1; no clear D gene. Looked up from germline, CDR1 is SGHRS and CDR2 is YFSETQ. The germline V and J ends were trimmed by 1 base and 7 bases, with 11 bases remaining between them. The CDR3 runs 13 residues. The CDR3 sequence is CASSLSITDEAFF. CDR3 nucleotides: TGCGCCAGCAGCTTGTCCATAACAGATGAAGCTTTCTTT.

V gene TRBV27 combines with J gene TRBJ1-5; TRBD1 is a possible D gene (6 bases). Germline-derived CDR1 and CDR2 are MNHEY and SMNVEV (reference sequence). CDR3 size: 12 residues. V gave up 6 bases and J gave up 6 bases, with 9 bases separating them. The CDR3 DNA sequence: TGTGCCAGCAGGCGGGGGGCTCAGCCCCAGCATTTT. Translated, it gives CASRRGAQPQHF.

This chain uses TRBV11-2 with TRBJ2-5; D tentatively reads TRBD1 or TRBD2 (5 bases each). The V gene's germline CDR1 is SGHAT and CDR2 FQNNGV. This CDR3 region has 14 residues. V was cut by 6 bases and J by 4 bases, with 15 bases left in between. DNA of the CDR3: TGTGCCAGCAGAGTTTGGGGGTGGGGAGAGACCCAGTACTTC. It translates to CASRVWGWGETQYF.

The chain is built from TRBV30 and TRBJ2-7; D is undetermined. The germline CDR1 and CDR2 sequences are GTSNPN and SVGIG (reference sequence). V was cut by 2 bases and J by 6 bases, with 11 bases left in between. This CDR3 is 12 amino acids long. The CDR3 DNA follows: TGTGCCTGGAGTTCGGTTGGTAGCGAGCAGTACTTC. It translates to CAWSSVGSEQYF.

The chain combines TRBV9 with TRBJ2-3, with D perhaps assigned TRBD1 or TRBD2 (5 bases each). Trimming left V 0 bases short and J 5 bases short, with 13 bases between. This CDR3 contains 15 residues. The germline V gene encodes CDR1 SGDLS and CDR2 YYNGEE. CDR3 bases: TGTGCCAGCAGCGTAGGTTGGGGGAGTAGAGATACGCAGTATTTT. Its translation is CASSVGWGSRDTQYF. Full variable domain (missing parts from reference TRBV9 and TRBJ2-3): DSGVTQTPKHLITATGQRVTLRCSPRSGDLSVYWYQQSLDQGLQFLIQYYNGEERAKGNILERFSAQQFPDLHSELNLSSLELGDSALYFCASSVGWGSRDTQYFGPGTRLTVL.

The genes are TRBV2 and TRBJ2-2; perhaps TRBD1 as D (5 bases). The germline V gene encodes CDR1 SNHLY and CDR2 FYNNEI. Trimming stripped 7 bases from V and 6 bases from J, with 12 bases between. The CDR3 spans 13 residues. The CDR3 sequence: CASITGFPGELFF. The CDR3 coding sequence is TGTGCCAGCATCACAGGTTTCCCCGGGGAGCTGTTTTTT.

The CDR3 sequence is CASSLESGRDYTGELFF. The CDR3 DNA sequence: TGTGCCAGCAGCTTGGAAAGCGGGAGGGACTACACCGGGGAGCTGTTTTTT. The rearrangement joins TRBV5-4 to TRBJ2-2, with 10 bases fitting TRBD2. Per the germline V gene, CDR1 is SGHNT and CDR2 is YYREEE (reference sequence). This CDR3 spans 17 amino acids. Germline trimming cut 0 bases from V and 3 bases from J; bases unmatched to any gene: 5.

The V and J genes are TRBV28 and TRBJ2-6; D remains ambiguous. Germline V gene lookup returns CDR1 MDHEN and CDR2 SYDVKM. The CDR3 is 15 amino acids. Deletions cut 1 base from V and 0 bases from J, with 4 bases between. Here the CDR3 reads CASSLSGSGANVLTF. The CDR3 region has the DNA TGTGCCAGCAGTTTATCAGGCTCTGGGGCCAACGTCCTGACTTTC.